This T cell receptor (beta chain) came from a study of blood T cell repertoires in COVID-19. Study overall: PBMCs, B-cell-depleted T cells, or T cells were the source of the cDNA or gDNA that made up the material.

The CDR3 is 13 residues long. Germline assignment: CDR1 KGHDR and CDR2 SFDVKD. V was cut by 3 bases and J by 2 bases, with 5 bases left in between. Per the original methods: Researchers report that nucleated cell counts were estimated from reference gene primer amplification. Some clones are missing from TCRdb's copy, which holds only in-frame ones; the method was immunoSEQ multiplex PCR. The D gene and trimming were derived from the DNA, and the V and J assignments and clone size from that table. The sample includes some 200,000 clones, about 76% seen only once; the top ten take roughly 8.8%. Sequencing used peripheral blood. This chain uses TRBV24-1 with TRBJ2-3; no reliable D call. The receptor comes from a woman aged 45-65 years with active or convalescent COVID-19. DNA of the CDR3: TGTGCCACCAGTGATGGCACCACAGATACGCAGTATTTT. Translated: CATSDGTTDTQYF.